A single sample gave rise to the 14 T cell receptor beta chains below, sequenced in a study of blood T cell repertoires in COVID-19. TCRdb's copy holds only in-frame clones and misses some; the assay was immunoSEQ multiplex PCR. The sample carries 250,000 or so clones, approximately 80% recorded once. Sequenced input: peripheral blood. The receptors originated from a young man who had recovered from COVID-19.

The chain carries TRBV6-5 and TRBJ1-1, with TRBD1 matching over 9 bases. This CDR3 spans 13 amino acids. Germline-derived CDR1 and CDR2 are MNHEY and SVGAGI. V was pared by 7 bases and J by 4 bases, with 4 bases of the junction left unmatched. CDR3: CASIGTGITEAFF. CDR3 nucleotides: TGTGCCAGCATCGGGACAGGGATCACTGAAGCTTTCTTT.

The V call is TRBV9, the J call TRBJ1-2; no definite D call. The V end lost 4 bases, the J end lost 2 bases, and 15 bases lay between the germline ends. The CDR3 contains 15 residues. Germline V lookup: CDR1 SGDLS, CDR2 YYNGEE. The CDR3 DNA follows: TGTGCCAGCAGCCCCACCATCGGACTGAACTATGGCTACACCTTC. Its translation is CASSPTIGLNYGYTF.

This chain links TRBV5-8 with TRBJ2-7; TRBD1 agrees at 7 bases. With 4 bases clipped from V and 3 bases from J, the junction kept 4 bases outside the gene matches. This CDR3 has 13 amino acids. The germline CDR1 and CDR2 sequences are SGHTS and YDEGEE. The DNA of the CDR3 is TGTGCCAGCAGCCACCGGACAGGCTACGAGCAGTACTTC. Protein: CASSHRTGYEQYF. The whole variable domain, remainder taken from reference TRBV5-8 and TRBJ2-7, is EAGVTQSPTHLIKTRGQQATLRCSPISGHTSVYWYQQALGLGLQFLLWYDEGEERNRGNFPPRFSGRQFPNYSSELNVNALELEDSALYLCASSHRTGYEQYFGPGTRLTVT.

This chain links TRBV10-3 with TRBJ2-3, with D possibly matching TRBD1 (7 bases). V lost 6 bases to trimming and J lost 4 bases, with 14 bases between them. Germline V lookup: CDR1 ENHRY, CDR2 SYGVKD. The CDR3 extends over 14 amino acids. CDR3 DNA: TGTGCCATCAGGGGGGCGGGACAGCCAGATACGCAGTATTTT. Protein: CAIRGAGQPDTQYF.

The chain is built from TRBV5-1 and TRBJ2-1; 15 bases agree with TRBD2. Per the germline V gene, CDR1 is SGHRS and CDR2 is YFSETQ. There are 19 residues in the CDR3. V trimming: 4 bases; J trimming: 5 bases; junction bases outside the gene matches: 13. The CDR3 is CASSPYGLAGGGSHNEQFF. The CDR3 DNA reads TGCGCCAGCAGCCCCTATGGACTAGCGGGAGGGGGGAGCCACAATGAGCAGTTCTTC.

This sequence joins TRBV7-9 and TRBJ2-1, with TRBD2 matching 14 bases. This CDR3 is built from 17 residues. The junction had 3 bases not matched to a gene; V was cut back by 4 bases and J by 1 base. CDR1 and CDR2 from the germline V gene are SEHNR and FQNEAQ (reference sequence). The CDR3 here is CASSYGTSGGSYNEQFF. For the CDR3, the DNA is TGTGCCAGCAGCTACGGGACTAGCGGGGGTTCCTACAATGAGCAGTTCTTC.

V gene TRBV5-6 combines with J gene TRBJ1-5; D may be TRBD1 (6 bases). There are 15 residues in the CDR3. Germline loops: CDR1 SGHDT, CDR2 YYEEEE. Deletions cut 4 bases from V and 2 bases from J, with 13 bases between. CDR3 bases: TGTGCCAGCAGCCGGGTGGACAGCCGCAATCAGCCCCAGCATTTT. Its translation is CASSRVDSRNQPQHF.

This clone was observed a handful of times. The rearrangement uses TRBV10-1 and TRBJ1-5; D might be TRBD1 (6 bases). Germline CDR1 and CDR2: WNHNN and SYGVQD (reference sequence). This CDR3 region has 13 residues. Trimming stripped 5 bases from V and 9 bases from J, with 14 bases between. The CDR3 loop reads CASSPRGDRPQHF. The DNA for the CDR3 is TGCGCCAGCAGTCCCAGGGGAGACCGGCCCCAGCATTTT.

CDR3 sequence: CASSPGTEAGNTIYF. The CDR3 DNA sequence: TGTGCCAGCAGCCCTGGGACAGAGGCTGGAAACACCATATATTTT. The chain has TRBV2 and TRBJ1-3; TRBD1 matches 7 bases. This CDR3 is 15 amino acids long. The germline V gene encodes CDR1 SNHLY and CDR2 FYNNEI. V dropped 6 bases and J dropped 2; count of bases not matched to a gene: 7.

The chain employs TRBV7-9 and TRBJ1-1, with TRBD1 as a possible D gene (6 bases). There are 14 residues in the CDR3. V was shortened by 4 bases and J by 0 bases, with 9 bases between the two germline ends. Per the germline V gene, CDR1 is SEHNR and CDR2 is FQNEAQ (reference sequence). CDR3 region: CASSSQGLNTEAFF. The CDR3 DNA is TGTGCCAGCAGCTCACAGGGCTTGAACACTGAAGCTTTCTTT.

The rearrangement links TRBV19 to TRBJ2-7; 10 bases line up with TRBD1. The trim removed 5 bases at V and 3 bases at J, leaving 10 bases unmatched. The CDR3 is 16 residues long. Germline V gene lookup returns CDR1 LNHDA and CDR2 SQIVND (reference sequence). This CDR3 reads CASSPDRDRGVYEQYF. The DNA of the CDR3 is TGTGCCAGTAGTCCAGACCGGGACAGGGGCGTCTACGAGCAGTACTTC. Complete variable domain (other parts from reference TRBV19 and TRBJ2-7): DGGITQSPKYLFRKEGQNVTLSCEQNLNHDAMYWYRQDPGQGLRLIYYSQIVNDFQKGDIAEGYSVSREKKESFPLTVTSAQKNPTAFYLCASSPDRDRGVYEQYFGPGTRLTVT.

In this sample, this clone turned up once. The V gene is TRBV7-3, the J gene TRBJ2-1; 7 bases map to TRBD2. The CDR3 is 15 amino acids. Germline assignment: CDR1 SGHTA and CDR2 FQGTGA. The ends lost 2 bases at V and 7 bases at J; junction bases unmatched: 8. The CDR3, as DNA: TGTGCCAGCAGCTTAGAGCTAGGACTAGGAAATGAGCAGTTCTTC. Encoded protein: CASSLELGLGNEQFF. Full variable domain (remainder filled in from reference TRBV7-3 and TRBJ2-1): GAGVSQTPSNKVTEKGKYVELRCDPISGHTALYWYRQSLGQGPEFLIYFQGTGAADDSGLPNDRFFAVRPEGSVSTLKIQRTERGDSAVYLCASSLELGLGNEQFFGPGTRLTVL.

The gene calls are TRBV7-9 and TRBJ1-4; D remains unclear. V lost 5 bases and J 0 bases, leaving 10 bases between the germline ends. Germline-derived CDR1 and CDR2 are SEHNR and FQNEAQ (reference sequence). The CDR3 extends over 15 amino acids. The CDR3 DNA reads TGTGCCAGCAGCGTAACAGACGCAACTAATGAAAAACTGTTTTTT. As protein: CASSVTDATNEKLFF.

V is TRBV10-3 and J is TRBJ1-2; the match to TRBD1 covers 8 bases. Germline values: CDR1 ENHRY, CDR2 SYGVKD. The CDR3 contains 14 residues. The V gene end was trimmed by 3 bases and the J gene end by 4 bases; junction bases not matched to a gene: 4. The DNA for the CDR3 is TGTGCCATCAGTGAAGCAGGGGGCGTCTATGGCTACACCTTC. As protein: CAISEAGGVYGYTF.